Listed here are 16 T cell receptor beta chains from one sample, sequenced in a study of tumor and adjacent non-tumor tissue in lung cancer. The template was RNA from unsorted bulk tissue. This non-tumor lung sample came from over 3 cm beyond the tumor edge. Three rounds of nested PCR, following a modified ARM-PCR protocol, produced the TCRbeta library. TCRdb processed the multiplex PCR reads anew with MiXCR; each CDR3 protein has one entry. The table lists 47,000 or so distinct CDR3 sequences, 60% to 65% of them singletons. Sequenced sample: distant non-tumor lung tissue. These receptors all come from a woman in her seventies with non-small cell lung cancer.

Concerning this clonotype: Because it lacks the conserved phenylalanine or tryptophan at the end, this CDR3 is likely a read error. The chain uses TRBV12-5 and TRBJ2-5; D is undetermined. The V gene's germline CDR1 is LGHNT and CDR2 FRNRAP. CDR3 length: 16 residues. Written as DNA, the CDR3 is TGTGCTAATGGTTTGTATCCAGGTACCTCGCAAGAGACCCAGTACATC. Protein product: CANGLYPGTSQETQYI.

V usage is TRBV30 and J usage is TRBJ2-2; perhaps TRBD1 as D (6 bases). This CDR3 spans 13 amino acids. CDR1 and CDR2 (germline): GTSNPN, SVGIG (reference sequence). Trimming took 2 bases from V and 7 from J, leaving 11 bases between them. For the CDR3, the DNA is TGTGCCTGGAGTACCACAGGGTTCGGGGAGCTGTTTTTT. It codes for CAWSTTGFGELFF.

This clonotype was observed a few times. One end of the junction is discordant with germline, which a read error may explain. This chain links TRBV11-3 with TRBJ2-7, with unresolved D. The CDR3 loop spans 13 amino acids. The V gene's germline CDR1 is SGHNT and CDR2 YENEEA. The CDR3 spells CASRSYGRSQQYF. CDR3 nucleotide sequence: TGTGCTAGCAGATCCTACGGACGGTCCCAGCAGTACTTC.

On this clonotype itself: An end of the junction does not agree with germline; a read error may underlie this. CDR3 nucleotides: TGCGCCAGCAGTGAGTGGAGCATTCTGAACACTGAAGCTTCATTT. Translated, it gives CASSEWSILNTEASF. V usage is TRBV10-2 and J usage is TRBJ1-1; no clear D gene. CDR1 is WSHSY, CDR2 SAAADI, per germline. CDR3 length: 15 residues.

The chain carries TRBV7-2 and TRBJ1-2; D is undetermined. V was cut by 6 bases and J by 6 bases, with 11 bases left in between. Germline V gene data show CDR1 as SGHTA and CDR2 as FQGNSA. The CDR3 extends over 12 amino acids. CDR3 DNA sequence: TGTGCCAGCAGTCATAGGTTGGATGGCTACACCTTC. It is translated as CASSHRLDGYTF.

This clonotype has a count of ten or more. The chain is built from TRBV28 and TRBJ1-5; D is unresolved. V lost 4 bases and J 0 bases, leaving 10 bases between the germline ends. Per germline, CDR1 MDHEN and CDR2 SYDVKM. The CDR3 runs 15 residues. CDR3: CASSSPIHSNQPQHF. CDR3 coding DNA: TGTGCCAGCAGTTCCCCGATACATAGCAATCAGCCCCAGCATTTT. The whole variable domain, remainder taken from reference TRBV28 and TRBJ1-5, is DVKVTQSSRYLVKRTGEKVFLECVQDMDHENMFWYRQDPGLGLRLIYFSYDVKMKEKGDIPEGYSVSREKKERFSLILESASTNQTSMYLCASSSPIHSNQPQHFGDGTRLSIL.

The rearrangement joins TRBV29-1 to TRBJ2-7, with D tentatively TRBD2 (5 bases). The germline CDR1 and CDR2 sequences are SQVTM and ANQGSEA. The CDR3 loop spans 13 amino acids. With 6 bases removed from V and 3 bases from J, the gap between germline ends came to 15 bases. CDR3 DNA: TGCAGCGTGCCCGGACTGAGACACTACGAGCAGTACTTC. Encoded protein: CSVPGLRHYEQYF.

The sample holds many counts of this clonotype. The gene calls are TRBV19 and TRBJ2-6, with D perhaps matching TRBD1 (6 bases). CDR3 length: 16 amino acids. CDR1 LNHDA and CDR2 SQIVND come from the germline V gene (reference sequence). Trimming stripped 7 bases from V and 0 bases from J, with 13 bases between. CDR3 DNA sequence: TGTGCCAGTACCTCCGGGACAAACTCTGGGGCCAACGTCCTGACTTTC. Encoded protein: CASTSGTNSGANVLTF.

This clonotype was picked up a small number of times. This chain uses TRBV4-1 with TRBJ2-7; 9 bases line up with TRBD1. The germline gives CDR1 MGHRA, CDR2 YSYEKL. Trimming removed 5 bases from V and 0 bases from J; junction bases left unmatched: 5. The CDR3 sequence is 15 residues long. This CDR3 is CASSAPGQGSYEQYF. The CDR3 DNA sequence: TGCGCCAGCAGCGCACCGGGACAGGGCTCCTACGAGCAGTACTTC.

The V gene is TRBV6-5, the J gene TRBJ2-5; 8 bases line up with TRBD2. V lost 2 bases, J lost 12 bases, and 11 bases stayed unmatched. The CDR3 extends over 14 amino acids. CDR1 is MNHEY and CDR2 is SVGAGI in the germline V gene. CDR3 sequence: CASSYRTSRETKYF. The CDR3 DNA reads TGTGCCAGCAGTTACCGGACTAGCCGGGAGACAAAGTACTTC.

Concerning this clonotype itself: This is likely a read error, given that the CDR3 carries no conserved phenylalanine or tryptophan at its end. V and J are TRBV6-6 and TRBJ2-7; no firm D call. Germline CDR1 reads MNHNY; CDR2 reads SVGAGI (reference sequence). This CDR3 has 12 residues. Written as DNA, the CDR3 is TGCGCCAGCAGTTTCAGCAGCTACGAGCAGTACATC. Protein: CASSFSSYEQYI.

CDR3 region: CASSAREDPSPDTQYF. The CDR3 DNA reads as TGTGCCAGCAGTGCCCGGGAGGACCCCTCTCCAGATACGCAGTATTTT. V usage is TRBV6-1 and J usage is TRBJ2-3; 7 bases match TRBD2. CDR3 length equals 16 residues. Germline CDR1 is MNHNS and CDR2 is SASEGT. Trimming removed 4 bases from V and 4 bases from J; junction bases left unmatched: 11.

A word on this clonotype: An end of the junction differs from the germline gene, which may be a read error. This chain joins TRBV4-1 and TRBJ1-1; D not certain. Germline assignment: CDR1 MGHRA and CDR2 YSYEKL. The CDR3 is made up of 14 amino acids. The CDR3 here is CVSIHRTENTEAFF. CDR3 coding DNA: TGCGTCAGCATCCACCGGACCGAGAACACTGAAGCTTTCTTT.

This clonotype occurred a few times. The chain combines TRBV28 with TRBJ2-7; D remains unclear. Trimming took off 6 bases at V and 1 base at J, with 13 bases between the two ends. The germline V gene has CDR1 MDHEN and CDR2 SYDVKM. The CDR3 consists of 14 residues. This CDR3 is CASSIAPRSYEQYF. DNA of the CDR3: TGTGCCAGCAGCATAGCCCCTCGATCCTACGAGCAGTACTTC.

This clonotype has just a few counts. DNA of the CDR3: TGTCCCAACAGCCAAGAGGCCAGCTACGAGCAGTACTTC. As protein: CPNSQEASYEQYF. The chain combines TRBV4-2 with TRBJ2-7, with unresolved D. The CDR3 is 13 amino acids. CDR1 is LGHNA and CDR2 is YNFKEQ in the germline V gene.

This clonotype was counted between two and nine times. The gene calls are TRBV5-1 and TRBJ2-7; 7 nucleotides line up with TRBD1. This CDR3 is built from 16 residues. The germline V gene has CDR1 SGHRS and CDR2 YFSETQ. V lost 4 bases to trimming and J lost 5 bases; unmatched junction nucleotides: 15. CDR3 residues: CASSPMETGPLHEQYF. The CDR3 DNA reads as TGCGCCAGCAGCCCAATGGAGACAGGGCCGCTCCACGAGCAGTACTTC.